This entry lists 16 T cell receptor beta chains sequenced from one sample in a study of blood T cell repertoires in COVID-19. Here immunoSEQ multiplex PCR was the method, and the copy in TCRdb shows in-frame clones only, minus some. The table shows 350,000 to 450,000 clones, with roughly 85% occurring only once. Sequenced: peripheral blood. These receptors were obtained from a young woman with acute or convalescent COVID-19.

The V and J genes are TRBV18 and TRBJ1-4, with 9 positions matching TRBD1. The CDR3 length is 16 residues. J gave up 1 base and V 6 bases, and 6 bases lay outside the gene matches. Germline V gene lookup returns CDR1 KGHSH and CDR2 LQKENI. The CDR3, as DNA: TGTGCCAGCTCTCCGGGACAGGGTCTAACTAATGAAAAACTGTTTTTT. Translating it yields CASSPGQGLTNEKLFF.

The rearrangement links TRBV5-6 to TRBJ2-5; maybe TRBD1 (5 bases). CDR3 size: 14 residues. Deletions cut 0 bases from V and 5 bases from J, with 11 bases between. The V gene's germline CDR1 is SGHDT and CDR2 YYEEEE. Written as DNA, the CDR3 is TGTGCCAGCAGCTTGGAAACAGGCGCCGAGACCCAGTACTTC. This codes for CASSLETGAETQYF.

J is TRBJ1-3 and V is TRBV5-6; the D gene is possibly TRBD1 (5 bases). Per the germline V gene, CDR1 is SGHDT and CDR2 is YYEEEE. Trimming took off 3 bases at V and 1 base at J, with 17 bases between the two ends. This CDR3 is 17 amino acids long. This CDR3 reads CASSSLGLGKSGNTIYF. CDR3 bases: TGTGCCAGCAGCTCCTTGGGGCTTGGAAAGTCTGGAAACACCATATATTTT.

The chain employs TRBV6-2 or TRBV6-3 and TRBJ1-1; TRBD1 might be the D (6 bases). CDR1 MNHEY and CDR2 SVGEGT come from the germline V gene. This CDR3 region has 16 residues. Trimming took 0 bases from V and 3 from J, leaving 14 bases between them. This chain's CDR3 is CASSYSGARAYTEAFF. For the CDR3, the DNA is TGTGCCAGCAGTTACTCGGGGGCCAGGGCCTACACTGAAGCTTTCTTT.

V gene TRBV18 combines with J gene TRBJ1-2; TRBD1 might be the D (5 bases). The CDR3 totals 14 residues. From germline, CDR1 is KGHSH and CDR2 LQKENI. V was clipped by 5 bases and J by 8 bases, with 18 bases between them. The CDR3 region has the DNA TGTGCCAGCTCAGAAGACAGCTCCCTCCCCGGCTACACCTTC. It yields the protein CASSEDSSLPGYTF.

The chain employs TRBV19 and TRBJ2-7; 15 bases match TRBD2. Unmatched junction bases numbered 3, after V lost 8 bases and J lost 1 base. The CDR3 runs to 15 residues. The germline CDR1 and CDR2 sequences are LNHDA and SQIVND (reference sequence). The CDR3 protein is CASRGLAGGSYEQYF. The CDR3 DNA is TGTGCCAGTCGTGGACTAGCGGGAGGGTCCTACGAGCAGTACTTC.

The rearrangement uses TRBV2 and TRBJ2-3; perhaps TRBD1 as D (6 bases). There are 14 residues in the CDR3. Looked up from germline, CDR1 is SNHLY and CDR2 is FYNNEI. Trimming stripped 6 bases from V and 0 bases from J, with 10 bases between. This CDR3 is CASRNRESTDTQYF. The CDR3 bases are TGTGCCAGCAGAAACAGGGAAAGCACAGATACGCAGTATTTT.

This sequence joins TRBV10-2 and TRBJ2-5; D remains ambiguous. CDR3 size: 13 residues. CDR1 and CDR2 (germline): WSHSY, SAAADI. The V gene lost 2 bases and the J gene lost 3 bases, with 7 bases spanning the gap. The CDR3 DNA sequence: TGCGCCAGCAGTGAGCGAGATGAAGAGACCCAGTACTTC. It encodes CASSERDEETQYF.

The V and J genes are TRBV11-2 and TRBJ2-3, with TRBD1 identical over 9 bases. CDR1 SGHAT and CDR2 FQNNGV come from the germline V gene. CDR3 length: 16 residues. The V gene end was trimmed by 4 bases and the J gene end by 3 bases; junction bases not matched to a gene: 8. CDR3 DNA sequence: TGTGCCAGCAGCTCAACCGGGACAGGGCGGACAGATACGCAGTATTTT. The encoded protein is CASSSTGTGRTDTQYF.

V and J are TRBV6-6 and TRBJ2-7; D is undetermined. Germline V gene sequence: CDR1 MNHNY, CDR2 SVGAGI (reference sequence). Trimming cost V 2 bases and J 2 bases, with 10 bases left between them. The CDR3 is 14 residues long. The CDR3 DNA reads TGTGCCAGCAGTTACAGCGCAAACCCCTACGAGCAGTACTTC. This translates into CASSYSANPYEQYF.

V gene TRBV12-5 combines with J gene TRBJ2-2; 9 positions agree with TRBD1. CDR1 and CDR2 (germline): LGHNT, FRNRAP. V gave up 6 bases and J gave up 4 bases; unmatched junction bases: 6. The CDR3 extends over 15 amino acids. This CDR3 reads CASGTGGLVTGELFF. CDR3 DNA: TGTGCTAGTGGGACAGGGGGGCTCGTCACCGGGGAGCTGTTTTTT.

The chain joins TRBV9 to TRBJ1-6, with unresolved D. This CDR3 contains 15 residues. Germline CDR1 is SGDLS and CDR2 is YYNGEE. The V and J ends lost 0 bases and 7 bases respectively, with 11 bases between them. The CDR3 loop is CASSVVAAPNSPLHF. The CDR3 nucleotides read TGTGCCAGCAGCGTAGTAGCGGCTCCGAATTCACCCCTCCACTTT.

The chain recombines TRBV7-9 with TRBJ1-2; 10 bases agree with TRBD1. Germline V gives CDR1 SEHNR, CDR2 FQNEAQ (reference sequence). CDR3 length equals 12 residues. Losses at the gene ends were 5 bases for V and 6 bases for J; bases not matched to a gene: 0. CDR3: CASSGQGDGYTF. The CDR3 bases are TGTGCCAGCAGCGGACAGGGGGATGGCTACACCTTC.

The chain joins TRBV14 to TRBJ2-7; D might be TRBD1 (6 bases). The CDR3 loop spans 13 amino acids. Germline V gene data show CDR1 as SGHDN and CDR2 as FVKESK. With 2 bases removed from V and 7 bases from J, the gap between germline ends came to 12 bases. In DNA, the CDR3 is TGTGCCAGCAGCCAAACAGGGAATGGTGAGCAGTACTTC. This encodes CASSQTGNGEQYF.

The gene calls are TRBV11-3 and TRBJ2-5; no reliable D call. The J call could be wrong; TRBJ2-7 is a better fit for the DNA end. The CDR3 sequence is 13 residues long. Germline V gene lookup returns CDR1 SGHNT and CDR2 YENEEA. The CDR3: CASSLGPHYEQYF. CDR3 DNA sequence: TGTGCCAGCAGCTTGGGTCCACACTACGAGCAGTACTTC.

The chain carries TRBV19 and TRBJ2-1; 8 nucleotides line up with TRBD1. Trimming removed 4 bases from V and 2 bases from J; junction bases left unmatched: 7. The CDR3 runs to 16 residues. Per the germline V gene, CDR1 is LNHDA and CDR2 is SQIVND (reference sequence). CDR3 DNA: TGTGCCAGTAGTACAAATCGACAGGGGCCCTACAATGAGCAGTTCTTC. Protein product: CASSTNRQGPYNEQFF.